This T cell receptor beta chain was identified during a study of cytomegalovirus exposure and HLA in healthy donors. 60 Vbeta and 13 Jbeta primers were used in PCR. Assay used: immunoSEQ multiplex PCR; TCRdb lists only in-frame clones, some missing. The sample holds roughly 120,000 clones; 75% to 85% are singletons and the top ten take just under 2%. This CDR3 has 14 amino acids. Germline V lookup: CDR1 LNHDA, CDR2 SQIVND (reference sequence). V was cut by 7 bases and J by 7 bases, with 17 bases left in between. Healthy bone marrow donors formed the donor group. This receptor was obtained from a man aged 50-60 years in good health and CMV-seronegative. Sequenced input: PBMCs. This chain uses TRBV19 with TRBJ1-5; D possibly corresponds to TRBD1 (5 bases). The CDR3 sequence: CASTRPGGGQPQHF. The CDR3 DNA reads TGTGCCAGTACCAGGCCGGGGGGAGGGCAGCCCCAGCATTTT. Looking up the rest from reference TRBV19 and TRBJ1-5 gives the full variable domain: DGGITQSPKYLFRKEGQNVTLSCEQNLNHDAMYWYRQDPGQGLRLIYYSQIVNDFQKGDIAEGYSVSREKKESFPLTVTSAQKNPTAFYLCASTRPGGGQPQHFGDGTRLSIL.